One and the same sample provided the 12 T cell receptor beta chains below, sequenced in a study of T cell changes during pregnancy in multiple sclerosis. Profiling relied on immunoSEQ multiplex PCR, and the TCRdb table lists in-frame clones only, not all of them. The table has 55,000 to 85,000 clones, more than 90% seen once. Material: peripheral blood, obtained in the second trimester of pregnancy. The receptors shown here come from a female donor with multiple sclerosis, enrolled in a pregnancy study.

Worth noting for this clone: The junction departs from the called germline gene at one end, perhaps through a read error. The chain uses TRBV10-3 and TRBJ1-2; no definite D call. The CDR3 extends over 11 amino acids. In germline, CDR1 is ENHRY, CDR2 SYGVKD. As DNA, the CDR3 is TGTGCCATCAGTGATCTGGGCCATTACGCCTTC. It specifies CAISDLGHYAF.

J is TRBJ1-1 and V is TRBV14; no firm D call. V was clipped by 4 bases and J by 3 bases, with 12 bases between them. The CDR3 totals 14 residues. Germline CDR1 and CDR2: SGHDN and FVKESK. The DNA of the CDR3 is TGTGCCAGCAGCCGCCGGGATTCCGACACTGAAGCTTTCTTT. Protein: CASSRRDSDTEAFF.

The CDR3, as DNA: TGCGCCAGCAGCCAAGGGATCGACAGAGTTCAAGAGACCCAGTACTTC. Its protein product is CASSQGIDRVQETQYF. The gene calls are TRBV4-3 and TRBJ2-5; D may be TRBD1 (5 bases). Germline V gives CDR1 LGHNA, CDR2 YSLEER. Between the trimmed V and J ends, which lost 1 base and 2 bases, there was a span of 14 bases. This CDR3 has 16 amino acids.

The rearrangement joins TRBV4-3 to TRBJ1-2; no clear D. CDR1 and CDR2 (germline): LGHNA, YSLEER. Deletions cut 1 base from V and 8 bases from J, with 17 bases between. The CDR3 is 15 residues long. CDR3 DNA: TGCGCCAGCAGCCAAGGTGGCGGAGGATCGTGGGGCTACACCTTC. Translating gives CASSQGGGGSWGYTF.

This clone was observed once. V gene TRBV6-6 combines with J gene TRBJ2-2; D is perhaps TRBD2 (5 bases). Germline lookup yields CDR1 MNHNY and CDR2 SVGAGI (reference sequence). The CDR3 spans 16 residues. V shed 0 bases and J shed 6 bases, with 14 bases lying between them. The CDR3 DNA reads as TGTGCCAGCAGTTACTCGGAACGGGGAAAGGCCGGGGAGCTGTTTTTT. This encodes CASSYSERGKAGELFF.

The V gene is TRBV15, the J gene TRBJ1-6; a possible D gene is TRBD1 (5 bases). V lost 1 base, J lost 3 bases, and 7 bases lay in between. Looked up from germline, CDR1 is LNHNV and CDR2 is YYDKDF (reference sequence). CDR3 length: 15 residues. CDR3 protein: CATSRVRDYNSPLHF. In DNA, the CDR3 is TGTGCCACCAGCAGAGTCAGGGACTATAATTCACCCCTCCACTTT. Using reference TRBV15 and TRBJ1-6 for the parts outside the CDR3, the full variable domain is DAMVIQNPRYQVTQFGKPVTLSCSQTLNHNVMYWYQQKSSQAPKLLFHYYDKDFNNEADTPDNFQSRRPNTSFCFLDIRSPGLGDTAMYLCATSRVRDYNSPLHFGNGTRLTVT.

The rearrangement joins TRBV2 to TRBJ2-3; D not resolved. CDR1 SNHLY and CDR2 FYNNEI come from the germline V gene. Trimming stripped 5 bases from V and 1 base from J, with 4 bases between. CDR3 length: 12 residues. CDR3 loop: CASSSGTDTQYF. The CDR3 bases are TGTGCCAGCAGTTCGGGCACAGATACGCAGTATTTT.

The V gene is TRBV11-3, the J gene TRBJ2-7; TRBD2 aligns across 7 bases. CDR3 length: 16 residues. V shed 4 bases and J 0 bases; nucleotides not matched to a gene: 9. Germline assignment: CDR1 SGHNT and CDR2 YENEEA. The CDR3 DNA sequence: TGTGCCAGCAGCTGGGCCGGGGGGTCCCCCTCCTACGAGCAGTACTTC. It codes for CASSWAGGSPSYEQYF.

The chain links TRBV6-1 to TRBJ2-7, with 10 bases lining up with TRBD2. The CDR3 loop spans 15 amino acids. The germline CDR1 and CDR2 sequences are MNHNS and SASEGT. J was trimmed by 5 bases and V by 4 bases; bases with no gene match: 8. CDR3 region: CASSAGGSGRNEQYF. CDR3 nucleotides: TGTGCCAGCAGTGCTGGGGGTAGCGGGAGGAACGAGCAGTACTTC.

The J gene is TRBJ2-7, the V gene TRBV30; tentative D call: TRBD1 (5 bases). The ends were cut back, 2 bases at V and 5 bases at J, with 13 bases in the middle. The CDR3 covers 13 residues. Per the germline V gene, CDR1 is GTSNPN and CDR2 is SVGIG (reference sequence). The CDR3 loop is CAWSPGMDHEQYF. The CDR3 DNA sequence: TGTGCCTGGAGTCCAGGGATGGACCACGAGCAGTACTTC.

The CDR3 sequence is CASSLGKTTGVGDTQYF. In nucleotides, the CDR3 is TGCGCCAGCAGCTTGGGAAAGACAACAGGGGTCGGAGATACGCAGTATTTT. This chain links TRBV5-1 with TRBJ2-3; 7 positions match TRBD1. The ends lost 0 bases at V and 5 bases at J; junction bases unmatched: 12. CDR1 and CDR2 from the germline V gene are SGHRS and YFSETQ. This CDR3 contains 17 residues.

The gene calls are TRBV2 and TRBJ2-1, with 10 bases lining up with TRBD2. Germline V gene data show CDR1 as SNHLY and CDR2 as FYNNEI. The CDR3 runs 15 residues. With V trimmed by 7 bases and J by 8 bases, 11 bases remained unmatched. As DNA, the CDR3 is TGTGCCAGCATTCTCAGCGGGGGGGCCGCGGATGAGCAGTTCTTC. It encodes CASILSGGAADEQFF.